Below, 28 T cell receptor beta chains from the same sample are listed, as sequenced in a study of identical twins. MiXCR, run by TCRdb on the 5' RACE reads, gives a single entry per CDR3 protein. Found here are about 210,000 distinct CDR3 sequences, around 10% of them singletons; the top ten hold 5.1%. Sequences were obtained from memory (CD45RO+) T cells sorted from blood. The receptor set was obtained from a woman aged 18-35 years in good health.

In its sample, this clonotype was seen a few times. CDR3 in amino acids: CASSLNGDTQYF. The CDR3 DNA sequence: TGCGCCAGCAGCCTGAACGGAGATACGCAGTATTTT. The chain joins TRBV5-1 to TRBJ2-3; D ambiguous. Trimming removed 4 bases at V and 5 bases at J, with 8 bases between. CDR1 SGHRS and CDR2 YFSETQ come from the germline V gene. This CDR3 region has 12 residues.

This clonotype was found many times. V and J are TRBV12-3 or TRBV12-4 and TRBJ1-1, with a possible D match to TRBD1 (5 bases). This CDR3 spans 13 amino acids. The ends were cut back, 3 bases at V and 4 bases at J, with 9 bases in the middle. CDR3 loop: CASSFPGGTEAFF. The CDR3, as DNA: TGTGCCAGCAGTTTTCCGGGGGGCACTGAAGCTTTCTTT.

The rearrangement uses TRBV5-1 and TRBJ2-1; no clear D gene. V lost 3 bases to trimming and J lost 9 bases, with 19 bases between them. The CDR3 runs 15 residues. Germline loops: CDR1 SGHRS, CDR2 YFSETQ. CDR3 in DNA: TGCGCCAGCAGCTACCCCTCGACGCGCCCCCCTGAGCAGTTCTTC. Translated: CASSYPSTRPPEQFF. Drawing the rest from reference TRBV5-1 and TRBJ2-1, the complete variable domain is KAGVTQTPRYLIKTRGQQVTLSCSPISGHRSVSWYQQTPGQGLQFLFEYFSETQRNKGNFPGRFSGRQFSNSRSEMNVSTLELGDSALYLCASSYPSTRPPEQFFGPGTRLTVL.

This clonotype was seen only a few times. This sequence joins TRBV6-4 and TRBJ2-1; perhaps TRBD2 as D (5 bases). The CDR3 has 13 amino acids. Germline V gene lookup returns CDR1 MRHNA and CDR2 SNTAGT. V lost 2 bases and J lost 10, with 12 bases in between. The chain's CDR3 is CASSDNPEGEQFF. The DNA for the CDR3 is TGTGCCAGCAGTGACAACCCCGAGGGCGAGCAGTTCTTC.

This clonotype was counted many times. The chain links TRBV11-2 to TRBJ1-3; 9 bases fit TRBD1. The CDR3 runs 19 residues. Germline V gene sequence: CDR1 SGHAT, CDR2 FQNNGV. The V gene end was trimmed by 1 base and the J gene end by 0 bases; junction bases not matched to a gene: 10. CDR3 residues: CASSLVFGTGRFSGNTIYF. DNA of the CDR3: TGTGCCAGCAGCTTAGTTTTCGGGACAGGGCGATTCTCTGGAAACACCATATATTTT.

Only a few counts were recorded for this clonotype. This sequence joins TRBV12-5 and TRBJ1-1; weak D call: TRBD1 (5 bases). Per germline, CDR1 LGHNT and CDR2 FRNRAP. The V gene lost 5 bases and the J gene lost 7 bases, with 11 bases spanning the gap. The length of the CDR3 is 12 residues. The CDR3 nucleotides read TGTGCTAGTGGTGCCGGGACGAATGAAGCTTTCTTT. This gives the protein CASGAGTNEAFF.

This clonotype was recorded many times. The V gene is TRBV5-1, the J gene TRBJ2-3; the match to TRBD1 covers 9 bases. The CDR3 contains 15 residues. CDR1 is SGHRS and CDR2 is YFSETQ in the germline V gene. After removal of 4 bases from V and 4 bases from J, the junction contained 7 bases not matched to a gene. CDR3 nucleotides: TGCGCCAGCAGCCACGGACAGGGGAGTTCAGATACGCAGTATTTT. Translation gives CASSHGQGSSDTQYF.

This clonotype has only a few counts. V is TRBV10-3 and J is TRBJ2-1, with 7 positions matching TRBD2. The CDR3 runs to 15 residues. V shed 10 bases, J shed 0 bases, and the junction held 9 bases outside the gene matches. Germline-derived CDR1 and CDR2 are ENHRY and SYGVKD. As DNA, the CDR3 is TGTGCCACCCGTAGCGGGTATAGCTCCTACAATGAGCAGTTCTTC. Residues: CATRSGYSSYNEQFF.

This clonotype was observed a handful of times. CDR3 nucleotide sequence: TGCAGTGCTAGTGGGGGCTTTAAAGGGTTTTACGAGCAGTACTTC. Protein: CSASGGFKGFYEQYF. This chain joins TRBV20-1 and TRBJ2-7, with D perhaps TRBD1 (6 bases). The V end was cut by 3 bases, the J end by 4 bases, with 19 bases between. The CDR3 has 15 residues. The V gene's germline CDR1 is DFQATT and CDR2 SNEGSKA (reference sequence).

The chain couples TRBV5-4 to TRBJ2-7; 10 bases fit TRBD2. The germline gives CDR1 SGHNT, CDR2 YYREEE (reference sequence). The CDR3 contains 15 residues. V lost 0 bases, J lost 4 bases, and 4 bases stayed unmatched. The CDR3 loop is CASSLGLAGEYEQYF. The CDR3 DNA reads TGTGCCAGCAGCTTGGGCCTAGCGGGAGAGTACGAGCAGTACTTC.

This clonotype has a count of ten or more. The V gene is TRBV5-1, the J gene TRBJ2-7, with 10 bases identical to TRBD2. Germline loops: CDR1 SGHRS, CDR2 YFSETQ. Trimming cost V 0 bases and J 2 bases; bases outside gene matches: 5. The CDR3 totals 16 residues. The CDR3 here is CASSLASTSGTYEQYF. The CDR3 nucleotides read TGCGCCAGCAGCTTGGCGAGTACTAGCGGGACCTACGAGCAGTACTTC. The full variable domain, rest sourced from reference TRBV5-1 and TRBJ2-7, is KAGVTQTPRYLIKTRGQQVTLSCSPISGHRSVSWYQQTPGQGLQFLFEYFSETQRNKGNFPGRFSGRQFSNSRSEMNVSTLELGDSALYLCASSLASTSGTYEQYFGPGTRLTVT.

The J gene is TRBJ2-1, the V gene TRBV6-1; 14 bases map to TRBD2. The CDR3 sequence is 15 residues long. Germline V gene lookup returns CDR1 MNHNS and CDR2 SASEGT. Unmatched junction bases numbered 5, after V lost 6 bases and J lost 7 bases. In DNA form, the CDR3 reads TGTGCCAGCAGATTCGGGACTAGCGGGAGTAATGAGCAGTTCTTC. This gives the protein CASRFGTSGSNEQFF.

CDR3 sequence: CASSLIDTGELFF. For the CDR3, the DNA is TGTGCCAGCAGCTTGATTGACACCGGGGAGCTGTTTTTT. The gene calls are TRBV11-2 and TRBJ2-2, with D unresolved. CDR1 is SGHAT, CDR2 FQNNGV, per germline. The V and J ends lost 3 bases and 3 bases respectively, with 5 bases between them. The CDR3 is made up of 13 amino acids.

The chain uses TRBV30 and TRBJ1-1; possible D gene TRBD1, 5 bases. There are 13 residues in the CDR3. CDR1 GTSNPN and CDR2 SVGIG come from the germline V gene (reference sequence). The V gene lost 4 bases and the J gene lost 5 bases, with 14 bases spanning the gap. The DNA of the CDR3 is TGTGCCTGGACACGGGGGACGGGTACTGAAGCTTTCTTT. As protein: CAWTRGTGTEAFF.

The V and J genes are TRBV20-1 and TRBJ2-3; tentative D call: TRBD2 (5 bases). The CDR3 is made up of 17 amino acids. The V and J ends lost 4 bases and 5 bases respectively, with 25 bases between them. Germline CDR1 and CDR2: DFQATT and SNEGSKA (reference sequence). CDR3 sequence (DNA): TGCAGTGCTACTCCTGTCCTAGCTCGGAGCAGGCAAGATACGCAGTATTTT. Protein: CSATPVLARSRQDTQYF.

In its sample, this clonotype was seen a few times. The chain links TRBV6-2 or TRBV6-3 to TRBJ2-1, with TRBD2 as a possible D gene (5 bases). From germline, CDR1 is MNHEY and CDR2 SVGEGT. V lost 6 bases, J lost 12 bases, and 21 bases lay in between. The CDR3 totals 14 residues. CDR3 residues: CASRVTGILTSQFF. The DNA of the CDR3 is TGTGCCAGCAGAGTTACGGGAATTCTGACTTCGCAGTTCTTC.

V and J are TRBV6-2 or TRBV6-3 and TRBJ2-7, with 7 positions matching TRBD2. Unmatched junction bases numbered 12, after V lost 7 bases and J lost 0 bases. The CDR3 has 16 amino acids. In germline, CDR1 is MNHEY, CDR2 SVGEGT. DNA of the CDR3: TGTGCCAGCACGACCCCCACTAGCGAGTCCTCCTACGAGCAGTACTTC. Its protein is CASTTPTSESSYEQYF.

The CDR3 sequence is CASSLARTSGYEQYF. Here the CDR3 DNA reads TGTGCCAGCAGTTTAGCCCGGACTAGTGGCTACGAGCAGTACTTC. The rearrangement uses TRBV12-3 or TRBV12-4 and TRBJ2-7, with TRBD2 identical over 7 bases. The CDR3 totals 15 residues. V lost 0 bases, J lost 3 bases, and 5 bases stayed unmatched.

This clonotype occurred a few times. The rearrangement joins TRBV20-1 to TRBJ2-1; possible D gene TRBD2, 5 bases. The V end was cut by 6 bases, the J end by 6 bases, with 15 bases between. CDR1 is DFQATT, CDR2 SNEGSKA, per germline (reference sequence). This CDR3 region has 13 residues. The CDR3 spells CSAFLASANEQFF. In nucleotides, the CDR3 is TGCAGTGCCTTCCTAGCATCGGCCAATGAGCAGTTCTTC.

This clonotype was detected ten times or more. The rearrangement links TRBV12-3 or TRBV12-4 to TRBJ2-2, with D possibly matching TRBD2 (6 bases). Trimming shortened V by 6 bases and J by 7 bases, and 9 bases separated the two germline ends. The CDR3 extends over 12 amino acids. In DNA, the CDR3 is TGTGCCAGCAGCGGGACTTACGGGGAGCTGTTTTTT. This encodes CASSGTYGELFF.

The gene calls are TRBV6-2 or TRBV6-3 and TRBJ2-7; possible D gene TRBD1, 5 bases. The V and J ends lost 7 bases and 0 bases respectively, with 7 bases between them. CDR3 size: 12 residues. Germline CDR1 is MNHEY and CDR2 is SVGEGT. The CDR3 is CASTRDSYEQYF. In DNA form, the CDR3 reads TGTGCCAGCACCAGGGACTCCTACGAGCAGTACTTC.

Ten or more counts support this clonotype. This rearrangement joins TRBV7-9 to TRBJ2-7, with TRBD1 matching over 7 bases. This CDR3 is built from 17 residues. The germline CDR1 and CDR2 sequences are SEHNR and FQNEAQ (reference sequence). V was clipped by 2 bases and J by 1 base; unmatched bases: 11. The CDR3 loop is CASSLTYGTEKSYEQYF. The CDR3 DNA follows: TGTGCCAGCAGCTTAACATACGGGACAGAGAAATCCTACGAGCAGTACTTC.

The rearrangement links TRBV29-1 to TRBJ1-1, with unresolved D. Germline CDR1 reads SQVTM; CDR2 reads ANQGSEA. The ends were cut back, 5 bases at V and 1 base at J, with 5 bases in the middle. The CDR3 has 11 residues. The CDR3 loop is CSVHRNTEAFF. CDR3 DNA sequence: TGCAGCGTTCACAGGAACACTGAAGCTTTCTTT.

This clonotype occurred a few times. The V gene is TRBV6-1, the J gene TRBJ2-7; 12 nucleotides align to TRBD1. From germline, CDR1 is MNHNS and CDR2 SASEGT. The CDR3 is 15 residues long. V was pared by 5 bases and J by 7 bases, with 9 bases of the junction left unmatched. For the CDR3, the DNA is TGTGCCAGCAGTCCTCCGGGACAGGGGGCGGGGGAGCAGTACTTC. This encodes CASSPPGQGAGEQYF.

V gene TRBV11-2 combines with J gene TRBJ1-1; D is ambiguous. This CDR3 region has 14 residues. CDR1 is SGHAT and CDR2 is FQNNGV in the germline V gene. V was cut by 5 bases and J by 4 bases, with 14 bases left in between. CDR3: CASSSGPGFTEAFF. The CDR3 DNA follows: TGTGCCAGCAGCAGTGGACCGGGATTCACTGAAGCTTTCTTT.

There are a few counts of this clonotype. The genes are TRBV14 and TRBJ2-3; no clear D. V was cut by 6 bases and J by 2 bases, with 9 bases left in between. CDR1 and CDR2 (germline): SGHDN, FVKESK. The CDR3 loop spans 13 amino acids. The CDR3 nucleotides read TGTGCCAGCAGGGACGCTCTCACAGATACGCAGTATTTT. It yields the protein CASRDALTDTQYF.

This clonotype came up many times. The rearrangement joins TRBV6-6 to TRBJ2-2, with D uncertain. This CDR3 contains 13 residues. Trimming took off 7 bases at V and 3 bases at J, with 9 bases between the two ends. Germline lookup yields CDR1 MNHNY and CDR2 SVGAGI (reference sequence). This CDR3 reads CASTQLYTGELFF. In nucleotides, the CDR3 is TGTGCCAGCACCCAACTATACACCGGGGAGCTGTTTTTT.

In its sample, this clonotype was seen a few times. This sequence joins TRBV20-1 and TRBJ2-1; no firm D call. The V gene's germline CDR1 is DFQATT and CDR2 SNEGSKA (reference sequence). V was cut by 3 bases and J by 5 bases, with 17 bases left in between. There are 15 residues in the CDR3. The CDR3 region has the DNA TGCAGTGCTAGCTCTTGGTCGATGACTCACAATGAGCAGTTCTTC. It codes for CSASSWSMTHNEQFF.